The 27 T cell receptor beta chains given below trace back to one sample, sequenced in a study of CD8 T cells in Susac syndrome. About 0.45 to 1 ug RNA was reverse transcribed with random hexamers. One entry per CDR3 protein, called by TCRdb with MiXCR from the immunoSEQ multiplex PCR reads. Here the sample spans about 20,000 distinct CDR3 sequences, 85% to 95% being singletons. The source material was CD8+ T cells from PBMCs. The source is a human donor in good health.

The chain links TRBV4-1 to TRBJ1-1; D gene uncertain. Germline V gene lookup returns CDR1 MGHRA and CDR2 YSYEKL. The CDR3 is 16 residues long. V was clipped by 0 bases and J by 4 bases, with 15 bases between them. The CDR3 DNA reads as TGCGCCAGCAGCCAAGATCGGGTTCTCGAGGGCACTGAAGCTTTCTTT. Amino acid sequence: CASSQDRVLEGTEAFF.

The chain has TRBV5-4 and TRBJ1-2; no definite D call. V was clipped by 0 bases and J by 0 bases, with 12 bases between them. CDR3 length equals 16 residues. Germline CDR1 reads SGHNT; CDR2 reads YYREEE (reference sequence). This CDR3 reads CASSLENFLANYGYTF. In nucleotides, the CDR3 is TGTGCCAGCAGCTTGGAGAACTTCTTAGCTAACTATGGCTACACCTTC.

This clonotype was detected once. The V call is TRBV5-6, the J call TRBJ1-3; D unresolved. Trimming pared 6 bases from V and 0 bases from J, leaving 10 bases between. Germline V lookup: CDR1 SGHDT, CDR2 YYEEEE. The CDR3 is 14 residues long. The CDR3 bases are TGTGCCAGCATGATGGATCTCTCTGGAAACACCATATATTTT. This gives the protein CASMMDLSGNTIYF.

The chain carries TRBV7-2 and TRBJ2-3; D gene ambiguous. Germline V gene sequence: CDR1 SGHTA, CDR2 FQGNSA. This CDR3 is 14 amino acids long. Trimming left V 3 bases short and J 2 bases short, with 9 bases between. CDR3 region: CASSFWAHTDTQYF. Here the CDR3 DNA reads TGTGCCAGCAGCTTTTGGGCTCACACAGATACGCAGTATTTT.

This clonotype was detected only once. The rearrangement uses TRBV20-1 and TRBJ1-1; D may be TRBD1 (6 bases). Germline V CDR1 and CDR2: DFQATT, SNEGSKA (reference sequence). The CDR3 is 15 amino acids. V gave up 0 bases and J gave up 0 bases, with 11 bases separating them. CDR3: CSARDSGTMNTEAFF. As DNA, the CDR3 is TGCAGTGCTAGAGATTCCGGGACAATGAACACTGAAGCTTTCTTT.

This clonotype was observed a single time. V and J are TRBV7-9 and TRBJ1-2; TRBD1 might be the D (6 bases). Per the germline V gene, CDR1 is SEHNR and CDR2 is FQNEAQ (reference sequence). Trimming removed 5 bases at V and 6 bases at J, with 19 bases between. This CDR3 has 15 amino acids. The CDR3, as DNA: TGTGCCAGCAGCCCTCCCGAGGACAGACGAGATGGCTACACCTTC. This translates into CASSPPEDRRDGYTF.

The V and J genes are TRBV29-1 and TRBJ2-5; no firm D call. The germline gives CDR1 SQVTM, CDR2 ANQGSEA. CDR3 size: 14 residues. Trimming stripped 1 base from V and 7 bases from J, with 16 bases between. As DNA, the CDR3 is TGCAGCGTTGAAGGTGTCGGCAGTAAGAGGACCCAGTACTTC. Its translation: CSVEGVGSKRTQYF.

The V gene is TRBV15, the J gene TRBJ2-6; 7 nucleotides match TRBD1. V lost 1 base and J lost 0; bases outside the gene matches: 0. The CDR3 is 16 residues long. Germline CDR1 LNHNV, CDR2 YYDKDF (reference sequence). CDR3 sequence: CATSRGDSSGANVLTF. DNA for the CDR3: TGTGCCACCAGCAGAGGGGACAGCTCTGGGGCCAACGTCCTGACTTTC. Together with reference TRBV15 and TRBJ2-6, the CDR3 gives the full variable domain: DAMVIQNPRYQVTQFGKPVTLSCSQTLNHNVMYWYQQKSSQAPKLLFHYYDKDFNNEADTPDNFQSRRPNTSFCFLDIRSPGLGDTAMYLCATSRGDSSGANVLTFGAGSRLTVL.

The chain links TRBV7-8 to TRBJ1-4; no clear D gene. The CDR3 totals 14 residues. CDR1 is SGHVS and CDR2 is FQNEAQ in the germline V gene. The ends were cut back, 4 bases at V and 1 base at J, with 7 bases in the middle. Here the CDR3 DNA reads TGTGCCAGCAGCTCAACAGAAACTAATGAAAAACTGTTTTTT. It translates to CASSSTETNEKLFF.

V and J are TRBV6-5 and TRBJ2-1, with D maybe TRBD2 (5 bases). Germline V gene lookup returns CDR1 MNHEY and CDR2 SVGAGI. Trimming took off 5 bases at V and 0 bases at J, with 11 bases between the two ends. The CDR3 covers 15 residues. The CDR3 spells CASSTAGGSYNEQFF. CDR3 in DNA: TGTGCCAGCAGTACGGCTGGAGGCTCCTACAATGAGCAGTTCTTC.

CDR3 bases: TGTGCCAGCAGCTTAAACCGGGGAGGGGGCAATGAGCAGTTCTTC. Amino acid sequence: CASSLNRGGGNEQFF. V and J are TRBV7-6 and TRBJ2-1; the D gene is possibly TRBD2 (7 bases). Trimming removed 2 bases at V and 6 bases at J, with 14 bases between. CDR1 and CDR2 from the germline V gene are SGHVS and FNYEAQ. The CDR3 spans 15 residues.

This clonotype was counted a single time. The chain is built from TRBV27 and TRBJ2-3, with 8 nucleotides matching TRBD1. Per germline, CDR1 MNHEY and CDR2 SMNVEV (reference sequence). The CDR3 has 18 amino acids. With V trimmed by 1 base and J by 3 bases, 12 bases remained unmatched. CDR3 sequence (DNA): TGTGCCAGCAGTTTATTGTGGACAGGGATTCCAAGAACAGATACGCAGTATTTT. This translates into CASSLLWTGIPRTDTQYF.

The genes are TRBV9 and TRBJ2-1; D is ambiguous. CDR1 and CDR2 (germline): SGDLS, YYNGEE. V was cut by 3 bases and J by 6 bases, with 4 bases left in between. The CDR3 extends over 11 amino acids. The CDR3 coding sequence is TGTGCCAGCAGCGGTTTCAATGAGCAGTTCTTC. Encoded protein: CASSGFNEQFF.

J is TRBJ1-1 and V is TRBV27, with D tentatively TRBD1 (5 bases). V gave up 6 bases and J gave up 0 bases, with 14 bases separating them. Germline CDR1 reads MNHEY; CDR2 reads SMNVEV (reference sequence). The CDR3 contains 15 residues. CDR3 in DNA: TGTGCCAGCAGCCCCCAGGGATTCATGAACACTGAAGCTTTCTTT. It yields the protein CASSPQGFMNTEAFF.

The gene calls are TRBV7-2 and TRBJ2-3; D possibly matches TRBD1 or TRBD2 (5 bases each). V lost 5 bases and J lost 1, with 13 bases in between. The germline CDR1 and CDR2 sequences are SGHTA and FQGNSA. The CDR3 runs 15 residues. The CDR3 nucleotides are TGTGCCAGCAGCCAATCCGGGGCCGGCACAGATACGCAGTATTTT. It translates to CASSQSGAGTDTQYF.

The V call is TRBV5-5, the J call TRBJ1-1; the D gene is possibly TRBD1 (5 bases). Germline values: CDR1 SGHKS, CDR2 YYEKEE (reference sequence). V lost 1 base, J lost 8 bases, and 15 bases lay in between. The CDR3 has 14 residues. The CDR3 reads CASSLHNLGTEAFF. The DNA of the CDR3 is TGTGCCAGCAGCTTGCATAATCTTGGGACGGAAGCTTTCTTT.

V gene TRBV29-1 combines with J gene TRBJ2-7; D gene ambiguous. The germline V gene encodes CDR1 SQVTM and CDR2 ANQGSEA. CDR3 length: 13 amino acids. V was pared by 2 bases and J by 4 bases, with 12 bases between. The DNA for the CDR3 is TGCAGCGTTGAAAATACTACGCCGTACGAGCAGTACTTC. Residues: CSVENTTPYEQYF.

The rearrangement joins TRBV14 to TRBJ2-7, with TRBD2 matching over 10 bases. The germline CDR1 and CDR2 sequences are SGHDN and FVKESK. J lost 5 bases, V lost 1 base, and 8 bases had no gene match. The CDR3 has 16 amino acids. The CDR3 coding sequence is TGTGCCAGCAGCCAAGCGCCACTAGCGGGGAGCCACGAGCAGTACTTC. This gives the protein CASSQAPLAGSHEQYF. Full variable domain (outside the CDR3, taken from reference TRBV14 and TRBJ2-7): EAGVTQFPSHSVIEKGQTVTLRCDPISGHDNLYWYRRVMGKEIKFLLHFVKESKQDESGMPNNRFLAERTGGTYSTLKVQPAELEDSGVYFCASSQAPLAGSHEQYFGPGTRLTVT.

The chain joins TRBV29-1 to TRBJ2-3, with D uncertain. V was pared by 0 bases and J by 2 bases, with 6 bases between. Per germline, CDR1 SQVTM and CDR2 ANQGSEA. The CDR3 contains 13 residues. In nucleotides, the CDR3 is TGCAGCGTTGAAGAACTTTCCACAGATACGCAGTATTTT. Residues: CSVEELSTDTQYF.

In its sample, this clonotype was seen once. The rearrangement links TRBV6-6 to TRBJ2-1; no clear D gene. Trimming took 10 bases from V and 4 from J, leaving 5 bases between them. Germline V gene sequence: CDR1 MNHNY, CDR2 SVGAGI (reference sequence). The CDR3 totals 10 residues. The CDR3 DNA sequence: TGTGCCACCTTGTACAATGAGCAGTTCTTC. Its translation: CATLYNEQFF.

This chain links TRBV12-3 or TRBV12-4 with TRBJ1-2; D is uncertain. The CDR3 contains 11 residues. The CDR3 coding sequence is TGTGCTGTGAGGACCCTCTATGGCTACACCTTC. Amino acids: CAVRTLYGYTF.

This clonotype appeared once. The chain combines TRBV29-1 with TRBJ2-1; 10 nucleotides match TRBD2. Germline V gene data show CDR1 as SQVTM and CDR2 as ANQGSEA. Losses at the gene ends were 6 bases for V and 9 bases for J; bases not matched to a gene: 2. The CDR3 spans 11 residues. The CDR3 protein is CSVRTSGEQFF. In DNA, the CDR3 is TGCAGCGTCCGGACTAGCGGTGAGCAGTTCTTC.

The chain carries TRBV9 and TRBJ2-1; TRBD2 might be the D (5 bases). Trimming took 2 bases from V and 8 from J, leaving 14 bases between them. Per germline, CDR1 SGDLS and CDR2 YYNGEE. The CDR3 is 14 amino acids. CDR3 sequence reads: CASSVFGLRDEQFF. CDR3 DNA: TGTGCCAGCAGCGTCTTCGGCCTGAGGGATGAGCAGTTCTTC.

The chain combines TRBV2 with TRBJ2-1; tentatively, D is TRBD1 (6 bases). Germline CDR1 is SNHLY and CDR2 is FYNNEI. The V and J ends lost 5 bases and 7 bases respectively, with 15 bases between them. The CDR3 runs 14 residues. CDR3 nucleotide sequence: TGTGCCAGCAGTCAACCGGGACAAAAGAATGAGCAGTTCTTC. It is translated as CASSQPGQKNEQFF. The entire variable domain, with the rest obtained from reference TRBV2 and TRBJ2-1, is as follows: EPEVTQTPSHQVTQMGQEVILRCVPISNHLYFYWYRQILGQKVEFLVSFYNNEISEKSEIFDDQFSVERPDGSNFTLKIRSTKLEDSAMYFCASSQPGQKNEQFFGPGTRLTVL.

The chain links TRBV5-5 to TRBJ2-7; 9 nucleotides align to TRBD1. The CDR3 is 15 amino acids. After removal of 2 bases from V and 2 bases from J, the junction contained 5 bases not matched to a gene. The V gene's germline CDR1 is SGHKS and CDR2 YYEKEE (reference sequence). DNA of the CDR3: TGTGCCAGCAGCTTTATCGGGACAGGGACCTACGAGCAGTACTTC. Encoded protein: CASSFIGTGTYEQYF.

The CDR3 loop is CASSLLAGAGELFF. The CDR3 coding sequence is TGTGCCAGCAGTTTATTAGCGGGGGCCGGGGAGCTGTTTTTT. J is TRBJ2-2 and V is TRBV28, with TRBD2 matching over 9 bases. The length of the CDR3 is 14 residues. V trimming: 1 base; J trimming: 6 bases; junction bases outside the gene matches: 0. Germline lookup yields CDR1 MDHEN and CDR2 SYDVKM.

This chain uses TRBV6-2 or TRBV6-3 with TRBJ2-7, with D perhaps assigned TRBD1 or TRBD2 (5 bases each). Germline CDR1 reads MNHEY; CDR2 reads SVGEGT. CDR3 length: 17 residues. Between the trimmed V and J ends, which lost 0 bases and 2 bases, there was a span of 17 bases. The CDR3 region is CASSYSQTGTETYEQYF. CDR3 in DNA: TGTGCCAGCAGTTACTCCCAAACCGGGACGGAGACCTACGAGCAGTACTTC.